The 4 T cell receptor beta chains reported below all come from one sample, sequenced in a study of T cell repertoires in cytomegalovirus infection. Each CDR3 protein is one row after TCRdb ran MiXCR on the reads. Among over 90,000 distinct CDR3 sequences, 15% to 20% were seen once, and the ten largest hold 8% to 9.5%. The specimen sequenced was PBMCs. These receptors were collected from a human donor in good health (CMV status not recorded). Some clones in this sample may be carry-over from other donors' samples.

This clonotype was recorded a few times. The chain uses TRBV6-2 or TRBV6-3 and TRBJ2-3, with a weak D call TRBD2 (6 bases). CDR3 length: 17 residues. The germline gives CDR1 MNHEY, CDR2 SVGEGT. Deletions cut 6 bases from V and 4 bases from J, with 23 bases between. The CDR3 sequence: CASSRRLGPSSPDTQYF. The CDR3 bases are TGTGCCAGCAGCCGCAGACTAGGCCCATCCAGCCCAGATACGCAGTATTTT.

This clonotype was seen many times. V is TRBV7-6 and J is TRBJ2-1; the match to TRBD2 covers 9 bases. Trimming at V came to 4 bases and at J to 1 base, leaving 11 bases not matched to a gene. The CDR3 length is 18 residues. CDR1 SGHVS and CDR2 FNYEAQ come from the germline V gene. The DNA of the CDR3 is TGTGCCAGCAGCTCAGGGACTAGCCCACCACTTTCCTACAATGAGCAGTTCTTC. This encodes CASSSGTSPPLSYNEQFF.

This chain connects TRBV12-3 or TRBV12-4 to TRBJ1-1, with 8 bases matching TRBD1. This CDR3 is built from 15 residues. V lost 4 bases to trimming and J lost 7 bases; unmatched junction nucleotides: 11. The CDR3 sequence: CASSSLGQGSNEAFF. The CDR3 nucleotides read TGTGCCAGCAGTTCCCTTGGACAGGGTTCCAATGAAGCTTTCTTT.

In nucleotides, the CDR3 is TGCAGTGCGCCGCGGGGGGGGACGACAGATACGCAGTATTTT. It yields the protein CSAPRGGTTDTQYF. The chain carries TRBV20-1 and TRBJ2-3; 9 positions match TRBD2. The CDR3 length is 14 residues. The germline V gene encodes CDR1 DFQATT and CDR2 SNEGSKA (reference sequence). Unmatched junction bases numbered 7, after V lost 6 bases and J lost 3 bases.